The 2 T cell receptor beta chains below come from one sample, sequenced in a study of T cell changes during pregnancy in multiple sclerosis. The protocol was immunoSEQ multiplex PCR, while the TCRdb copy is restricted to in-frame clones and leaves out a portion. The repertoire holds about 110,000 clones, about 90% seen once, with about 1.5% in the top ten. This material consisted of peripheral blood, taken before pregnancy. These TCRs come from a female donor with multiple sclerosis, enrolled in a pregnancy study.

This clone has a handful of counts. The CDR3 bases are TGTGCCAGTAACGACAGGGAATCACCCCTCCACTTT. This sequence encodes CASNDRESPLHF. The chain combines TRBV19 with TRBJ1-6; 7 nucleotides line up with TRBD1. The CDR3 totals 12 residues. Per the germline V gene, CDR1 is LNHDA and CDR2 is SQIVND (reference sequence). J gave up 10 bases and V 7 bases, and 4 bases lay outside the gene matches. The variable domain in full, with the rest retrieved from reference TRBV19 and TRBJ1-6, is DGGITQSPKYLFRKEGQNVTLSCEQNLNHDAMYWYRQDPGQGLRLIYYSQIVNDFQKGDIAEGYSVSREKKESFPLTVTSAQKNPTAFYLCASNDRESPLHFGNGTRLTVT.

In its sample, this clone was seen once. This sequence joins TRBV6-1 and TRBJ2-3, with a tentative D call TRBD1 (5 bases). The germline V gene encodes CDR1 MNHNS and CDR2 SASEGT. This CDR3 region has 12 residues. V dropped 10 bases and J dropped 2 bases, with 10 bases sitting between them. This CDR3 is CAITGYTDTQYF. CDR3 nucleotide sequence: TGTGCCATAACAGGTTACACAGATACGCAGTATTTT.